This section outlines one TCR beta chain sequence together with its context. Sorted-subset replicate PCRs used roughly 210 ng of genomic DNA. This amount corresponded to 30,000 to 35,000 T cell genomes. Profiled with immunoSEQ multiplex PCR; TCRdb holds only in-frame clones, not every one. The data contain over 850,000 clones, approximately 78% of them singletons. The data belong to a study of shared clonotypes between healthy human individuals. Adults of Caucasian background living in Nashville, Tennessee made up all donors. Both subsets, CD45RA+ naive and CD45RA-negative memory, were split from the CD4+ cells. The CDR3 extends over 16 amino acids. The ends lost 4 bases at V and 5 bases at J; junction bases unmatched: 9. In germline, CDR1 is SGHTS, CDR2 YDEGEE.

Material for sequencing was memory CD4+ T cells from PBMCs. Documented subset: CD45RA-negative fraction. The sequence came from a man between 18 and 35 years old in good health. Some clones in this sample may be carry-over from other donors' samples. This chain connects TRBV5-8 to TRBJ2-2; 9 bases match TRBD2. The DNA of the CDR3 is TGTGCCAGCAGCCCTCGTAGCGGGAGAGGAACCGGGGAGCTGTTTTTT. It specifies CASSPRSGRGTGELFF.